This T cell receptor (beta chain) stems from a study of T cells in Graves' hyperthyroidism and ophthalmopathy. CDR3 length equals 12 residues. V gave up 3 bases and J gave up 8 bases, with 10 bases separating them. CDR1 and CDR2 (germline): DFQATT, SNEGSKA (reference sequence). In this sample, this clonotype turned up many times. TCR beta CDR3 regions were amplified from RNA transcripts. HTBI primers were the set used in a first-round RT-PCR of the TCR CDR3. TCRdb re-called the multiplex PCR reads with MiXCR, one entry per CDR3 protein. The sample contains over 400,000 distinct CDR3 sequences, 14% to 15% of which appear only once.

This chain links TRBV20-1 with TRBJ1-4; D uncertain. The sequenced material came from blood. The receptor was derived from a man younger than 30 with Graves' ophthalmopathy. CDR3 DNA: TGCAGTGCTAGCTCTGACACAGAAAAACTGTTTTTT. This codes for CSASSDTEKLFF.